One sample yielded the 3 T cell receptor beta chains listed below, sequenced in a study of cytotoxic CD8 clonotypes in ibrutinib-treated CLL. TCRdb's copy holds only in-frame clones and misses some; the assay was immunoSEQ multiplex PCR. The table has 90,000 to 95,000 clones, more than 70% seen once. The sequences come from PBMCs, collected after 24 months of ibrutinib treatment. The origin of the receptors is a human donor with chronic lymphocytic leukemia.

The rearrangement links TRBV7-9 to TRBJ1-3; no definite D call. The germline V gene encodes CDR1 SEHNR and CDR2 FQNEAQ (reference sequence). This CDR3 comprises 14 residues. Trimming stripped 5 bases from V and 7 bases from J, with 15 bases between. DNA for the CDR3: TGTGCCAGCAGCCCGGGGTTATACGGGAACACCATATATTTT. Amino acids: CASSPGLYGNTIYF.

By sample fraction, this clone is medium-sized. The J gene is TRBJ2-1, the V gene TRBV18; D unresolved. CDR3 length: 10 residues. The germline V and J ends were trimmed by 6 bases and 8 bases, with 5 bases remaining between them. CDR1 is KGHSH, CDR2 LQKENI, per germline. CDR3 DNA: TGTGCCAGCTCGGGCGATGAGCAGTTCTTC. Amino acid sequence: CASSGDEQFF. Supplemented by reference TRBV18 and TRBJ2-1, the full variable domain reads NAGVMQNPRHLVRRRGQEARLRCSPMKGHSHVYWYRQLPEEGLKFMVYLQKENIIDESGMPKERFSAEFPKEGPSILRIQQVVRGDSAAYFCASSGDEQFFGPGTRLTVL.

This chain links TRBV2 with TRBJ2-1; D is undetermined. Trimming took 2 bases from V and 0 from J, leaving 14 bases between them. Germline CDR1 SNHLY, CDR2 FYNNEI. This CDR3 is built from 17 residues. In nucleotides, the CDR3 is TGTGCCAGCAGTGAACTACGTTCGGGTGTCTCCTACAATGAGCAGTTCTTC. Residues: CASSELRSGVSYNEQFF.